This T cell receptor (beta chain) was captured in a study of T cells in Graves' hyperthyroidism and ophthalmopathy (dated by TCRdb to between 2017 and 2020). Background for the entire study: Peripheral blood was collected at initial diagnosis, before any treatment. TCR Vbeta CDR3 sequencing of 135 peripheral blood samples (roughly 43 ophthalmopathy, roughly 74 hyperthyroidism and approximately 17 progressor patients) is reported in the paper. To identify distinguishing TCR V-J signatures, a discovery cohort of 100 or so patients was used, comprising 40 to 45 with Graves' ophthalmopathy and about 59 with stable Graves' hyperthyroidism. After sampling, hyperthyroidism patients received methimazole starting at 30 mg daily, and ophthalmopathy patients received high-dose intravenous methylprednisolone. For training and testing, the 80 to 100 patients in the discovery cohort were randomly divided in a 7:3 ratio. The study also compared thyroid tissue and blood T-cell repertoires from several Graves' hyperthyroidism patients. Whether ophthalmopathy could be predicted prospectively was tested in an independent validation cohort made up of 18 to 20 hyperthyroidism patients plus 17 patients who later progressed to ophthalmopathy. Findings and caveats that apply to the study as a whole: Most expanded thyroid clonotypes (frequency above 0.001) were also detected in blood, suggesting blood repertoires may reflect thyroid immune responses. In validation, progression to ophthalmopathy was predicted by the model with about 70% sensitivity and around 75% specificity, a median of about 6.8 months before onset. Sample size was not statistically predetermined, and investigators were not blinded to group allocation. A model built on a 13 V-J signature distinguished ophthalmopathy from stable hyperthyroidism, reaching roughly 88% sensitivity and 81.08% specificity in cross-validation and 80%/75% in testing.

TCR beta CDR3 regions were amplified from RNA transcripts. The TCR CDR3 was subjected to a first round of RT-PCR using the HTBI primer set and the Qiagen OneStep RT-PCR kit. Libraries were constructed in a second round of multiplex PCR, after which size selection and purification were performed. The libraries were sequenced on an Illumina HiSeq2000 using paired-end 100 bp reads. The authors' pipeline ran thus. SOAPnuke was used to process the raw data, removing reads that contained adapters or uncalled bases, had a mean Phred below 15, or lacked an exact match to the constant primer or identifier. High-quality paired reads were merged with COPE v1.2.5, and unique nucleotide sequences were defined as clonotypes. MiTCR v1.1 was used to align clonotypes to the IMGT TRBV, TRBD and TRBJ reference segments. Analysis was restricted to V-J combinations with a frequency above 0.0001, which covered roughly 99% of repertoires. The TCS score was defined as the ratio of F50 (clonal expansion) to E x V (chaos), calculated using BLOSUM62-based TCRdist between CDR3 peptides within each V-J. Welch's t-statistics and random forest reduced around 520 V-J features to around 14, which were used in a naive Bayes classifier (R e1071). Starting from the raw public reads, TCRdb applied fastp trimming at Q25, assembled clones with MiXCR and retained in-frame beta chains. Rows are unified per CDR3 protein, each entry keeping the most common DNA and genes. The V and J calls shown here were made by TCRdb, not taken from the authors' results. The sample records hundreds of thousands of distinct CDR3 sequences, less than 25% of which are singletons. Under 35% of the sample goes to the ten largest clones.

This clonotype was counted between two and nine times. No cognate antigen has been identified for it. There are no base qualities to consult, and no much larger clone falls within one base. The CDR3 goes from the cysteine to the phenylalanine over 16 residues. CDR3 DNA only is kept here, 48 bases in frame from base 1. V ends up 3 bases short and J 7 bases short, with an unmatched junction base count of 8. For CDR1 and CDR2, the germline V gene lists KGHSH and LQKENI. Moderately to severely active disease, a Clinical Activity Score of at least 3, a NOSPECS grade of at least 4, and a duration under 3 months were present in ophthalmopathy patients. Patients with uncontrolled infections, other autoimmune diseases, pregnancy or lactation were excluded. Diagnoses were based on clinical symptoms, serum thyroxine and TRAb, thyroid ultrasound and orbital computed tomography. PBMCs were isolated from more than 8 ml of fresh peripheral blood by Ficoll-Paque density gradient centrifugation. Trizol reagent was used to extract total RNA, and RNA quality was then checked on an Agilent 2100 Bioanalyzer.

This TCR was sampled from a man between 25 and 39 years old with Graves' ophthalmopathy. The sequence is built from TRBV18 and TRBJ2-2; 10 of the junction bases match TRBD2. The sample comprised blood. The CDR3 reads CASSPVAGGGGGELFF. The nucleotide sequence reads TGTGCCAGCTCACCTGTAGCGGGAGGCGGCGGCGGGGAGCTGTTTTTT.